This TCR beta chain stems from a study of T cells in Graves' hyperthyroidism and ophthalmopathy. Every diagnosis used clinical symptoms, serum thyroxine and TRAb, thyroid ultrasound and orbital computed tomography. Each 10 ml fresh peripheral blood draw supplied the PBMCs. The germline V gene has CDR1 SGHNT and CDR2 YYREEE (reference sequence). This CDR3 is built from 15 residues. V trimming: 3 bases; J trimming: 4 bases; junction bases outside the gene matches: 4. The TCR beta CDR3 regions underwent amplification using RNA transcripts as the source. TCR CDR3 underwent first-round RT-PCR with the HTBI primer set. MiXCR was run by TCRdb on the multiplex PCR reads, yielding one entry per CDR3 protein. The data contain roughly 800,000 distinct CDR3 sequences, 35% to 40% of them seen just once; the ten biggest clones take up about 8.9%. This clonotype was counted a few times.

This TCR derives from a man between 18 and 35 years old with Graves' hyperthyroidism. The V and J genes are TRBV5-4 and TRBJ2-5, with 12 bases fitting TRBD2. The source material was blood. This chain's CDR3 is CASSSASGRGETQYF. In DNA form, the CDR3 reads TGTGCCAGCAGCTCGGCTAGCGGGAGGGGAGAGACCCAGTACTTC. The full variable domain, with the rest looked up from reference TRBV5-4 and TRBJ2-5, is ETGVTQSPTHLIKTRGQQVTLRCSSQSGHNTVSWYQQALGQGPQFIFQYYREEENGRGNFPPRFSGLQFPNYSSELNVNALELDDSALYLCASSSASGRGETQYFGPGTRLLVL.